The 12 T cell receptor beta chains presented below share a single source sample, sequenced in a study of blood T cell repertoires in COVID-19. The repertoire was sequenced with immunoSEQ multiplex PCR; TCRdb's copy has only in-frame clones and lacks some. The data contain 250,000 to 350,000 clones, about 88% of them singletons. The sample taken for sequencing was peripheral blood. All receptors derive from a woman aged 55-69 years with acute or convalescent COVID-19.

V gene TRBV19 combines with J gene TRBJ2-3, with 8 bases lining up with TRBD1. There are 15 residues in the CDR3. The V and J ends lost 4 bases and 8 bases, in that order; junction bases with no gene match: 11. Germline CDR1 and CDR2: LNHDA and SQIVND (reference sequence). The CDR3 nucleotides are TGTGCCAGTAGTAGCCGGACAGGGTATAAGGGTACGCAGTATTTT. Its protein product is CASSSRTGYKGTQYF.

The chain carries TRBV6-4 and TRBJ2-5; D perhaps matches TRBD2 (5 bases). The ends were cut back, 5 bases at V and 1 base at J, with 8 bases in the middle. The CDR3 loop spans 13 amino acids. CDR1 and CDR2 from the germline V gene are MRHNA and SNTAGT. The CDR3: CASSRAAQETQYF. CDR3 bases: TGTGCCAGCAGTAGAGCGGCCCAAGAGACCCAGTACTTC.

In its sample, this clone was seen once. The J gene is TRBJ2-1, the V gene TRBV9; 7 bases line up with TRBD2. Germline-derived CDR1 and CDR2 are SGDLS and YYNGEE. The CDR3 is 16 residues long. With 2 bases clipped from V and 2 bases from J, the junction kept 7 bases outside the gene matches. The CDR3 DNA is TGTGCCAGCAGCGTTGGCCCAGCGGGGACCTACAATGAGCAGTTCTTC. This encodes CASSVGPAGTYNEQFF. Full variable domain (remainder filled in from reference TRBV9 and TRBJ2-1): DSGVTQTPKHLITATGQRVTLRCSPRSGDLSVYWYQQSLDQGLQFLIQYYNGEERAKGNILERFSAQQFPDLHSELNLSSLELGDSALYFCASSVGPAGTYNEQFFGPGTRLTVL.

The rearrangement uses TRBV29-1 and TRBJ1-1; no firm D call. The CDR3 has 12 residues. Trimming pared 4 bases from V and 1 base from J, leaving 7 bases between. Germline assignment: CDR1 SQVTM and CDR2 ANQGSEA. The CDR3 is CSVVAGNTEAFF. DNA of the CDR3: TGCAGCGTTGTCGCGGGGAACACTGAAGCTTTCTTT.

This chain joins TRBV5-4 and TRBJ2-2; 7 bases map to TRBD1. The V segment lost 5 bases and the J segment 0 bases; nucleotides outside the gene matches: 4. The germline V gene has CDR1 SGHNT and CDR2 YYREEE (reference sequence). This CDR3 region has 15 residues. CDR3 amino acids: CASSPGTANTGELFF. In nucleotides, the CDR3 is TGTGCCAGCAGTCCCGGGACAGCGAACACCGGGGAGCTGTTTTTT.

The genes are TRBV11-2 and TRBJ1-3, with D unresolved. Looked up from germline, CDR1 is SGHAT and CDR2 is FQNNGV. This CDR3 region has 17 residues. The V gene lost 4 bases and the J gene lost 0 bases, with 16 bases spanning the gap. Written as DNA, the CDR3 is TGTGCCAGCAGCTCGCCCAAGCGGACCTCCTCTGGAAACACCATATATTTT. It translates to CASSSPKRTSSGNTIYF. Full variable domain (rest looked up from reference TRBV11-2 and TRBJ1-3): EAGVAQSPRYKIIEKRQSVAFWCNPISGHATLYWYQQILGQGPKLLIQFQNNGVVDDSQLPKDRFSAERLKGVDSTLKIQPAKLEDSAVYLCASSSPKRTSSGNTIYFGEGSWLTVV.

The chain is built from TRBV12-3 or TRBV12-4 and TRBJ1-5; 8 bases are shared with TRBD1. V lost 6 bases to trimming and J lost 5 bases; unmatched junction nucleotides: 3. The CDR3 is 13 residues long. CDR3 protein: CASRRTGYQPQHF. In nucleotides, the CDR3 is TGTGCCAGCAGAAGGACAGGGTATCAGCCCCAGCATTTT.

The rearrangement links TRBV9 to TRBJ2-1; the match to TRBD2 covers 9 bases. The CDR3 sequence is 15 residues long. Per germline, CDR1 SGDLS and CDR2 YYNGEE. After removal of 0 bases from V and 9 bases from J, the junction contained 7 bases not matched to a gene. The CDR3 coding sequence is TGTGCCAGCAGCGTAGAAGGTCTAGCGGGAATTGAGCAGTTCTTC. It translates to CASSVEGLAGIEQFF.

The CDR3 sequence: CASSERTNSEAFF. The CDR3 coding sequence is TGTGCCAGCAGTGAGAGGACAAATTCTGAAGCTTTCTTT. The chain recombines TRBV6-1 with TRBJ1-1; tentative D call: TRBD1 (5 bases). This CDR3 comprises 13 residues. With 3 bases removed from V and 6 bases from J, the gap between germline ends came to 11 bases. The germline gives CDR1 MNHNS, CDR2 SASEGT.

V and J are TRBV18 and TRBJ2-7, with D perhaps matching TRBD1 (6 bases). Germline-derived CDR1 and CDR2 are KGHSH and LQKENI. This CDR3 contains 14 residues. Trimming stripped 6 bases from V and 6 bases from J, with 18 bases between. CDR3: CASSVGRGNSEQYF. Here the CDR3 DNA reads TGTGCCAGCTCTGTCGGCAGGGGTAATTCCGAGCAGTACTTC.

The chain has TRBV4-1 and TRBJ1-4; D unclear. Germline CDR1 and CDR2: MGHRA and YSYEKL. The CDR3 runs to 14 residues. Trimming removed 6 bases at V and 1 base at J, with 9 bases between. The CDR3 region is CASRREGTNEKLFF. CDR3 coding DNA: TGCGCCAGCAGACGAGAGGGAACTAATGAAAAACTGTTTTTT.

With respect to this clone: Distinct nucleotide sequences in the sample also encode this CDR3. V gene TRBV5-6 combines with J gene TRBJ1-4; D gene uncertain. CDR1 is SGHDT and CDR2 is YYEEEE in the germline V gene. This CDR3 is built from 15 residues. Trimming removed 4 bases from V and 4 bases from J, with 14 bases in between. CDR3 nucleotide sequence: TGTGCCAGCAGCCCTCGGGAACCGGGTAATGAAAAACTGTTTTTT. Its translation: CASSPREPGNEKLFF.